Shown below are 25 T cell receptor beta chains from a single sample sequenced in a study of blood T cell repertoires in COVID-19. The protocol was immunoSEQ multiplex PCR, while the TCRdb copy is restricted to in-frame clones and leaves out a portion. Among around 150,000 clones listed, around four fifths were seen once. Sequencing was carried out using peripheral blood. The source is a woman over 75 with acute or convalescent COVID-19.

The chain recombines TRBV27 with TRBJ2-3; 10 nucleotides line up with TRBD2. Germline trimming cut 7 bases from V and 0 bases from J; bases unmatched to any gene: 4. The CDR3 contains 15 residues. CDR1 is MNHEY and CDR2 is SMNVEV in the germline V gene (reference sequence). Here the CDR3 DNA reads TGTGCCAGCAAACTAGCGGGATCTAGCACAGATACGCAGTATTTT. Protein sequence: CASKLAGSSTDTQYF.

This clone appeared a few times. This chain's CDR3 is CASSYSGGGELFF. In DNA form, the CDR3 reads TGTGCCAGCAGTTACTCAGGGGGCGGGGAGCTGTTTTTT. The V call is TRBV6-5, the J call TRBJ2-2, with D perhaps matching TRBD1 (6 bases). The CDR3 spans 13 residues. Germline-derived CDR1 and CDR2 are MNHEY and SVGAGI. V lost 0 bases and J 7 bases, leaving 6 bases between the germline ends.

The J gene is TRBJ1-1, the V gene TRBV5-8, with D perhaps TRBD1 (5 bases). V lost 3 bases and J lost 8, with 11 bases in between. This CDR3 comprises 12 residues. In germline, CDR1 is SGHTS, CDR2 YDEGEE. CDR3 residues: CASSYGGSEAFF. The CDR3 bases are TGTGCCAGCAGCTACGGGGGGTCCGAAGCTTTCTTT.

The V gene is TRBV19, the J gene TRBJ1-6, with 8 bases lining up with TRBD1. V was pared by 10 bases and J by 7 bases, with 12 bases of the junction left unmatched. Germline lookup yields CDR1 LNHDA and CDR2 SQIVND (reference sequence). The CDR3 runs 15 residues. This CDR3 is CATQTAGTGNSPLHF. In nucleotides, the CDR3 is TGTGCCACCCAGACCGCCGGGACAGGCAATTCACCCCTCCACTTT.

This sequence joins TRBV7-2 and TRBJ2-7; 13 bases are a match to TRBD2. Germline V lookup: CDR1 SGHTA, CDR2 FQGNSA. This CDR3 has 17 amino acids. V was pared by 1 base and J by 2 bases, with 5 bases of the junction left unmatched. Here the CDR3 DNA reads TGTGCCAGCAGCTTAGTTTCAGGGACTAGCGGGACCTACGAGCAGTACTTC. Amino acid sequence: CASSLVSGTSGTYEQYF.

The chain carries TRBV18 and TRBJ1-1; tentatively, D is TRBD1 (6 bases). CDR3 length equals 17 residues. CDR1 KGHSH and CDR2 LQKENI come from the germline V gene. The germline V and J ends were trimmed by 1 base and 0 bases, with 15 bases remaining between them. CDR3 in DNA: TGTGCCAGCTCACCACGGAGGGGGGGCGGAATGAACACTGAAGCTTTCTTT. It is translated as CASSPRRGGGMNTEAFF.

The genes are TRBV9 and TRBJ2-2; no firm D call. V was pared by 0 bases and J by 5 bases, with 14 bases between. This CDR3 has 16 residues. Germline V gene lookup returns CDR1 SGDLS and CDR2 YYNGEE. CDR3 protein: CASSVEYLVGTGELFF. CDR3 nucleotides: TGTGCCAGCAGCGTAGAATACCTAGTGGGTACCGGGGAGCTGTTTTTT.

The chain links TRBV6-2 or TRBV6-3 to TRBJ2-3; TRBD1 might be the D (6 bases). In germline, CDR1 is MNHEY, CDR2 SVGEGT. V lost 2 bases and J 5 bases, leaving 17 bases between the germline ends. CDR3 length equals 16 residues. As DNA, the CDR3 is TGTGCCAGCAGTTACCTCGATGTCAGGGGTCGAGATACGCAGTATTTT. This translates into CASSYLDVRGRDTQYF.

The J gene is TRBJ2-1, the V gene TRBV4-1, with 8 nucleotides matching TRBD2. CDR3 length equals 14 residues. Germline-derived CDR1 and CDR2 are MGHRA and YSYEKL. CDR3 nucleotides: TGCGCTACTGCACTAGCGGTGGAATACAATGAGCAGTTCTTC. Protein product: CATALAVEYNEQFF.

The chain recombines TRBV19 with TRBJ1-5; 7 nucleotides match TRBD1. This CDR3 has 15 residues. V lost 2 bases and J lost 6; bases outside the gene matches: 7. Germline CDR1 LNHDA, CDR2 SQIVND (reference sequence). CDR3 bases: TGTGCCAGTAGTATAATGAGGGACAGTGTTCAGCCCCAGCATTTT. Its translation is CASSIMRDSVQPQHF.

This clone was found once. This rearrangement joins TRBV30 to TRBJ2-1, with 8 bases matching TRBD2. The CDR3 is 15 amino acids. Germline-derived CDR1 and CDR2 are GTSNPN and SVGIG (reference sequence). V lost 5 bases, J lost 7 bases, and 13 bases stayed unmatched. For the CDR3, the DNA is TGTGCCTGGGGGACCCAGGCGGGAGGCGGGAATGAGCAGTTCTTC. Translated: CAWGTQAGGGNEQFF.

The rearrangement joins TRBV3-1 (or the pseudogene TRBV3-2) to TRBJ1-1, with D possibly being TRBD1 (6 bases). Trimming shortened V by 1 base and J by 5 bases, and 11 bases separated the two germline ends. The CDR3 runs to 14 residues. Germline loops: CDR1 LGHDT, CDR2 YNNKEL (reference sequence). CDR3 in amino acids: CASSQGGGTTEAFF. CDR3 coding DNA: TGTGCCAGCAGCCAAGGGGGAGGGACAACTGAAGCTTTCTTT.

J is TRBJ2-1 and V is TRBV29-1; D unclear. The V gene's germline CDR1 is SQVTM and CDR2 ANQGSEA. This CDR3 is 13 amino acids long. V was cut by 1 base and J by 3 bases, with 7 bases left in between. CDR3 protein: CSVEGRGYNEQFF. CDR3 nucleotide sequence: TGCAGCGTTGAAGGTCGCGGCTACAATGAGCAGTTCTTC.

This clone was recorded once. This chain uses TRBV4-1 with TRBJ2-1; 15 bases are shared with TRBD2. The CDR3 length is 20 residues. Trimming cost V 4 bases and J 3 bases; bases outside gene matches: 13. From germline, CDR1 is MGHRA and CDR2 YSYEKL. Written as DNA, the CDR3 is TGCGCCAGCAGCCGGGGTTCAGGACTAGCGGGAGGGAACGTCTACAATGAGCAGTTCTTC. Translated, it gives CASSRGSGLAGGNVYNEQFF.

The CDR3 sequence: CASSVSSGNYEQYF. CDR3 bases: TGTGCCAGCAGCGTATCTAGCGGAAACTACGAGCAGTACTTC. The genes are TRBV9 and TRBJ2-7; TRBD2 matches 7 bases. In germline, CDR1 is SGDLS, CDR2 YYNGEE. The junction had 4 bases not matched to a gene; V was cut back by 1 base and J by 3 bases. The CDR3 covers 14 residues. The entire variable domain, with the rest obtained from reference TRBV9 and TRBJ2-7, is as follows: DSGVTQTPKHLITATGQRVTLRCSPRSGDLSVYWYQQSLDQGLQFLIQYYNGEERAKGNILERFSAQQFPDLHSELNLSSLELGDSALYFCASSVSSGNYEQYFGPGTRLTVT.

The gene calls are TRBV11-2 and TRBJ1-6; TRBD1 is a possible D gene (5 bases). Between the trimmed V and J ends, which lost 1 base and 7 bases, there was a span of 11 bases. There are 15 residues in the CDR3. Germline values: CDR1 SGHAT, CDR2 FQNNGV. As DNA, the CDR3 is TGTGCCAGCAGCTTAGGACAGTCCTGGAATTCACCCCTCCACTTT. It translates to CASSLGQSWNSPLHF.

CDR3 DNA: TGTGCCAGCAGCCAAGGATTGGGACTAGCCTCAAGCGGCGATACGCAGTATTTT. As protein: CASSQGLGLASSGDTQYF. The V call is TRBV4-2, the J call TRBJ2-3, with 9 bases matching TRBD2. CDR3 length: 18 residues. The germline V gene has CDR1 LGHNA and CDR2 YNFKEQ. V shed 1 base, J shed 6 bases, and the junction held 14 bases outside the gene matches.

This chain joins TRBV19 and TRBJ1-2; no reliable D call. V gave up 6 bases and J gave up 2 bases, with 16 bases separating them. Germline V gene data show CDR1 as LNHDA and CDR2 as SQIVND (reference sequence). This CDR3 is 15 amino acids long. The CDR3 DNA reads as TGTGCCAGTAGCCCTCGAGGCCTACTAAACTATGGCTACACCTTC. It encodes CASSPRGLLNYGYTF.

The chain has TRBV19 and TRBJ1-5; D remains unclear. Germline V lookup: CDR1 LNHDA, CDR2 SQIVND (reference sequence). CDR3 length equals 14 residues. The germline V and J ends were trimmed by 1 base and 3 bases, with 7 bases remaining between them. CDR3 DNA sequence: TGTGCCAGTAGTATAGGGAGTATCAATCAGCCCCAGCATTTT. Its translation: CASSIGSINQPQHF. The whole variable domain, filled in from reference TRBV19 and TRBJ1-5, reads DGGITQSPKYLFRKEGQNVTLSCEQNLNHDAMYWYRQDPGQGLRLIYYSQIVNDFQKGDIAEGYSVSREKKESFPLTVTSAQKNPTAFYLCASSIGSINQPQHFGDGTRLSIL.

This sequence joins TRBV6-2 or TRBV6-3 and TRBJ2-1; D is perhaps TRBD2 (6 bases). CDR3 size: 19 residues. V was shortened by 6 bases and J by 4 bases, with 28 bases between the two germline ends. Germline lookup yields CDR1 MNHEY and CDR2 SVGEGT. In nucleotides, the CDR3 is TGTGCCAGCAGCCCACACGCAGGCATGATCGGGGACTCGTACAATGAGCAGTTCTTC. It yields the protein CASSPHAGMIGDSYNEQFF.

The chain couples TRBV4-1 to TRBJ2-3; D remains unclear. V lost 2 bases and J 0 bases, leaving 9 bases between the germline ends. CDR1 is MGHRA, CDR2 YSYEKL, per germline. The CDR3 runs to 15 residues. CDR3 DNA sequence: TGCGCCAGCAGCCAACAGACTCCGAGCACAGATACGCAGTATTTT. Its translation is CASSQQTPSTDTQYF.

This clone was observed once. Other DNA sequences from this sample encode an identical CDR3 as well. V and J are TRBV7-9 and TRBJ2-7, with D perhaps matching TRBD2 (6 bases). CDR1 and CDR2 (germline): SEHNR, FQNEAQ (reference sequence). The CDR3 is made up of 13 amino acids. Trimming cost V 0 bases and J 4 bases, with 7 bases left between them. As DNA, the CDR3 is TGTGCCAGCAGCTTAGCGCGGGGATACGAGCAGTACTTC. It specifies CASSLARGYEQYF.

The chain is built from TRBV7-9 and TRBJ2-5; TRBD1 might be the D (6 bases). V was pared by 2 bases and J by 3 bases, with 16 bases between. CDR3 length: 16 amino acids. The germline CDR1 and CDR2 sequences are SEHNR and FQNEAQ (reference sequence). CDR3 coding DNA: TGTGCCAGCAGCTTAATGCAGGGACAAGGAAAAGAGACCCAGTACTTC. Encoded protein: CASSLMQGQGKETQYF.

This clone was counted a single time. The genes are TRBV5-6 and TRBJ2-4, with 8 bases aligning to TRBD2. V was clipped by 6 bases and J by 2 bases; unmatched bases: 16. Germline CDR1 reads SGHDT; CDR2 reads YYEEEE. This CDR3 comprises 18 residues. CDR3 bases: TGTGCCAGCAACATACGCAGGTTAGCGGGATCTTCCAAAAACATTCAGTACTTC. Protein product: CASNIRRLAGSSKNIQYF.

The chain is built from TRBV5-1 and TRBJ2-5; D possibly corresponds to TRBD2 (6 bases). Germline CDR1 reads SGHRS; CDR2 reads YFSETQ. CDR3 length equals 12 residues. Trimming removed 4 bases from V and 5 bases from J, with 9 bases in between. The CDR3 here is CASSPRGETQYF. In nucleotides, the CDR3 is TGCGCCAGCAGCCCTCGGGGGGAGACCCAGTACTTC.